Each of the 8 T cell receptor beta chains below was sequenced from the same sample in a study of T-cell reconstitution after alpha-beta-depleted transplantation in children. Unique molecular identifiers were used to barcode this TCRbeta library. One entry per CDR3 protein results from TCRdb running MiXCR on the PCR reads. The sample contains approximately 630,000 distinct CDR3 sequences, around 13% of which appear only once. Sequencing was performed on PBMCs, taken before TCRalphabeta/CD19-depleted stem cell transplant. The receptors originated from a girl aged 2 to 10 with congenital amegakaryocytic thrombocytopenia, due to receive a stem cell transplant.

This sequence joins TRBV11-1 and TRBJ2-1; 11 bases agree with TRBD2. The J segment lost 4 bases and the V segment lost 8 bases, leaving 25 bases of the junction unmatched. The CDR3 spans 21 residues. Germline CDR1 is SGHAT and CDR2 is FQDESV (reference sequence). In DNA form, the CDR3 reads TGTGCCAGCCTGGGGGTAGCGGGAGGGCCGCTTACCCTGTATAGATACAATGAGCAGTTCTTC. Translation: CASLGVAGGPLTLYRYNEQFF.

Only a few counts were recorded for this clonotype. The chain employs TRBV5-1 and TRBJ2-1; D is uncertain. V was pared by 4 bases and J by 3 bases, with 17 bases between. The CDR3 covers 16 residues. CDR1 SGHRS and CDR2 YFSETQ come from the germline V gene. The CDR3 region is CASSVLGPPIYNEQFF. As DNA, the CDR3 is TGCGCCAGCAGCGTGCTCGGGCCGCCAATCTACAATGAGCAGTTCTTC.

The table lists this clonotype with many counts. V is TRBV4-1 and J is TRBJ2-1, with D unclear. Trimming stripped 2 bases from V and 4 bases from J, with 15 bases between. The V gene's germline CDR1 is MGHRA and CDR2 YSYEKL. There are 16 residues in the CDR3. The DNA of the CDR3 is TGCGCCAGCAGCCAATGGGGTGTGGCGGATTACAATGAGCAGTTCTTC. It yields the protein CASSQWGVADYNEQFF.

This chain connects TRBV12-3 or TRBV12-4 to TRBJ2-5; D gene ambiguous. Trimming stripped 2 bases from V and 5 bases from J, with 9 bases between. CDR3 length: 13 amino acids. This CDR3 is CASSLHSWETQYF. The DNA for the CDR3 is TGTGCCAGCAGTTTACATAGTTGGGAGACCCAGTACTTC.

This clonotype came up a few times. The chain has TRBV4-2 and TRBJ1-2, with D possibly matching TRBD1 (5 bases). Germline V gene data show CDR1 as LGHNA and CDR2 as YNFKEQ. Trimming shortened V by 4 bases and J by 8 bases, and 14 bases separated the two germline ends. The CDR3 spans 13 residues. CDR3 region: CASSPGGVGGYTF. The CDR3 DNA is TGTGCCAGCAGCCCTGGGGGGGTAGGCGGCTACACCTTC.

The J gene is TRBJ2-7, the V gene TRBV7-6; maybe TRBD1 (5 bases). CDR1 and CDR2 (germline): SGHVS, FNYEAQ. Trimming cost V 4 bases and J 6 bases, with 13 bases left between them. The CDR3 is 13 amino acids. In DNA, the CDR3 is TGTGCCAGCAGCTCGACAGAGCGCTCCGAGCAGTACTTC. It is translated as CASSSTERSEQYF. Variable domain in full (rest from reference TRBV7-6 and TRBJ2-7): GAGVSQSPRYKVTKRGQDVALRCDPISGHVSLYWYRQALGQGPEFLTYFNYEAQQDKSGLPNDRFSAERPEGSISTLTIQRTEQRDSAMYRCASSSTERSEQYFGPGTRLTVT.

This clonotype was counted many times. The CDR3 sequence is CASSPGLTYEQYF. The CDR3 DNA follows: TGTGCCAGCAGTCCCGGACTTACCTACGAGCAGTACTTC. V gene TRBV28 combines with J gene TRBJ2-7; tentative D call: TRBD2 (5 bases). V shed 5 bases and J shed 2 bases, with 10 bases lying between them. The CDR3 extends over 13 amino acids. In germline, CDR1 is MDHEN, CDR2 SYDVKM.

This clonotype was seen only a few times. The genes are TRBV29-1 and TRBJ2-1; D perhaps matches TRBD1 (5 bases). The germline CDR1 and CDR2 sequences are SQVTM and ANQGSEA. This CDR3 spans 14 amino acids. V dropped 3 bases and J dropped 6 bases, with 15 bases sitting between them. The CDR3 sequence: CSVEGQGKINEQFF. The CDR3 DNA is TGCAGCGTTGAGGGTCAGGGAAAAATCAATGAGCAGTTCTTC.